The 21 T cell receptor beta chains given below trace back to one sample, sequenced in a study of OX40 agonist ivuxolimab in advanced cancers. Sequencing used immunoSEQ multiplex PCR; TCRdb keeps in-frame clones, though not all of them. This table has about 95,000 clones, about 91% appearing once. This material consisted of CD4+ or CD8+ T cells sorted from blood, taken in a trial of the OX40 agonist ivuxolimab. These receptors all come from an adult with an advanced solid tumor such as melanoma, head and neck, liver or kidney cancer.

The rearrangement uses TRBV4-3 and TRBJ1-3; D is unresolved. The CDR3 runs to 14 residues. V lost 8 bases and J 2 bases, leaving 13 bases between the germline ends. Per the germline V gene, CDR1 is LGHNA and CDR2 is YSLEER. CDR3 protein: CASGNLGPGNTIYF. Written as DNA, the CDR3 is TGCGCCAGCGGTAATTTAGGTCCTGGAAACACCATATATTTT.

The rearrangement links TRBV5-1 to TRBJ1-2; D ambiguous. Trimming left V 1 base short and J 6 bases short, with 16 bases between. CDR1 SGHRS and CDR2 YFSETQ come from the germline V gene. The length of the CDR3 is 15 residues. CDR3 protein: CASSLPREGEDGYTF. In DNA form, the CDR3 reads TGCGCCAGCAGCTTGCCGCGGGAAGGCGAGGATGGCTACACCTTC.

The V call is TRBV27, the J call TRBJ1-5; D uncertain. V was clipped by 0 bases and J by 0 bases, with 6 bases between them. Germline V CDR1 and CDR2: MNHEY, SMNVEV (reference sequence). CDR3 size: 15 residues. CDR3 sequence reads: CASSLSDYSNQPQHF. The CDR3 region has the DNA TGTGCCAGCAGTTTATCGGATTATAGCAATCAGCCCCAGCATTTT.

V gene TRBV19 combines with J gene TRBJ2-2; D perhaps matches TRBD2 (5 bases). This CDR3 has 17 residues. Trimming pared 4 bases from V and 4 bases from J, leaving 19 bases between. Germline-derived CDR1 and CDR2 are LNHDA and SQIVND (reference sequence). The chain's CDR3 is CASSRRLPGTRTGELFF. The CDR3, as DNA: TGTGCCAGTAGTAGGAGGTTACCGGGAACCCGCACCGGGGAGCTGTTTTTT.

The V and J genes are TRBV4-2 and TRBJ1-6; D is ambiguous. The CDR3 length is 17 residues. Germline CDR1 LGHNA, CDR2 YNFKEQ. V shed 0 bases and J shed 2 bases, with 11 bases lying between them. DNA of the CDR3: TGTGCCAGCAGCCAAGATGACGAGTTAACCTATAATTCACCCCTCCACTTT. Amino acid sequence: CASSQDDELTYNSPLHF.

The V and J genes are TRBV29-1 and TRBJ2-7; 7 positions agree with TRBD1. The CDR3 has 13 residues. The V segment lost 3 bases and the J segment 5 bases; nucleotides outside the gene matches: 7. In germline, CDR1 is SQVTM, CDR2 ANQGSEA. The CDR3, as DNA: TGCAGCGTTGAGAGGGGGCAGGGGGACGAGCAGTACTTC. Its protein is CSVERGQGDEQYF.

The chain carries TRBV7-9 and TRBJ1-4; no definite D call. The CDR3 spans 13 residues. Trimming removed 5 bases from V and 10 bases from J, with 14 bases in between. CDR1 is SEHNR, CDR2 FQNEAQ, per germline (reference sequence). The CDR3 spells CASSLTEDGKLFF. The CDR3 DNA is TGTGCCAGCAGCCTGACCGAGGATGGAAAACTGTTTTTT.

A remark on this clone: The same CDR3 is also encoded by other DNA sequences in this sample. J is TRBJ2-7 and V is TRBV5-1, with 10 bases matching TRBD1. CDR1 and CDR2 from the germline V gene are SGHRS and YFSETQ. The ends lost 0 bases at V and 6 bases at J; junction bases unmatched: 0. CDR3 length equals 13 residues. CDR3 coding DNA: TGCGCCAGCAGCTTGGGGACAGGGGGCGAGCAGTACTTC. Protein: CASSLGTGGEQYF.

The V and J genes are TRBV7-8 and TRBJ2-7; 7 bases agree with TRBD2. V lost 5 bases, J lost 3 bases, and 1 base stayed unmatched. CDR3 length: 12 residues. The germline CDR1 and CDR2 sequences are SGHVS and FQNEAQ. CDR3 nucleotides: TGTGCCAGCAGCCGGGGGGACTACGAGCAGTACTTC. Protein: CASSRGDYEQYF. The variable domain in full, with the rest retrieved from reference TRBV7-8 and TRBJ2-7, is GAGVSQSPRYKVAKRGQDVALRCDPISGHVSLFWYQQALGQGPEFLTYFQNEAQLDKSGLPSDRFFAERPEGSVSTLKIQRTQQEDSAVYLCASSRGDYEQYFGPGTRLTVT.

CDR3 in amino acids: CASSSQTSGGADTQYF. Written as DNA, the CDR3 is TGCGCCAGCAGCTCACAGACTAGCGGGGGGGCTGATACGCAGTATTTT. The chain carries TRBV4-1 and TRBJ2-3; 14 bases match TRBD2. J was trimmed by 6 bases and V by 5 bases; bases with no gene match: 7. Germline lookup yields CDR1 MGHRA and CDR2 YSYEKL. CDR3 size: 16 residues.

The genes are TRBV5-1 and TRBJ1-1; D not resolved. V was shortened by 1 base and J by 1 base, with 8 bases between the two germline ends. The CDR3 runs 14 residues. Germline CDR1 reads SGHRS; CDR2 reads YFSETQ. Here the CDR3 DNA reads TGCGCCAGCAGCTTGCAGGACTCGAACACTGAAGCTTTCTTT. Translated: CASSLQDSNTEAFF.

The V gene is TRBV6-6, the J gene TRBJ1-2; 9 bases fit TRBD1. This CDR3 has 15 amino acids. Trimming took 6 bases from V and 2 from J; bases not matched to a gene: 7. The germline V gene has CDR1 MNHNY and CDR2 SVGAGI (reference sequence). The CDR3 spells CASSYRGRANYGYTF. The DNA for the CDR3 is TGTGCCAGCAGCTACAGGGGGCGAGCCAACTATGGCTACACCTTC.

J is TRBJ1-4 and V is TRBV7-9; D is unresolved. Trimming stripped 1 base from V and 8 bases from J, with 11 bases between. The length of the CDR3 is 14 residues. Germline V gives CDR1 SEHNR, CDR2 FQNEAQ (reference sequence). The CDR3 sequence: CASSLGDWREKLFF. CDR3 nucleotide sequence: TGTGCCAGCAGCTTAGGAGATTGGCGCGAAAAACTGTTTTTT.

The chain uses TRBV7-2 and TRBJ2-1, with TRBD2 as a possible D gene (6 bases). Between the trimmed V and J ends, which lost 7 bases and 5 bases, there was a span of 15 bases. Germline CDR1 SGHTA, CDR2 FQGNSA. The CDR3 covers 14 residues. The CDR3 nucleotides are TGTGCCAGCACCCAGACTAGTCTGCACAATGAGCAGTTCTTC. Its protein is CASTQTSLHNEQFF.

The rearrangement links TRBV19 to TRBJ1-1; 9 bases align to TRBD1. With 6 bases clipped from V and 2 bases from J, the junction kept 10 bases outside the gene matches. The germline CDR1 and CDR2 sequences are LNHDA and SQIVND (reference sequence). The CDR3 length is 16 residues. CDR3 protein: CASSPTYTGGNTEAFF. DNA for the CDR3: TGTGCCAGTAGCCCCACATATACAGGGGGCAACACTGAAGCTTTCTTT.

A note on this clone: The junction and the germline gene differ at one end; a read error may be behind it. The chain links TRBV27 to TRBJ2-5, with 7 bases identical to TRBD1. Germline assignment: CDR1 MNHEY and CDR2 SMNVEV (reference sequence). This CDR3 has 15 amino acids. The CDR3 reads CASSVSGGGGETQYF. The CDR3 nucleotides read TGTGCCAGCAGTGTATCAGGGGGTGGCGGAGAGACCCAGTACTTC.

The chain uses TRBV15 and TRBJ1-4; TRBD1 matches at 10 bases. The CDR3 has 18 residues. Trimming at V came to 5 bases and at J to 0 bases, leaving 9 bases not matched to a gene. Germline V gene data show CDR1 as LNHNV and CDR2 as YYDKDF (reference sequence). The CDR3 nucleotides read TGTGCCACCAGCGGCTACCCGGGACAGGGGACAACTAATGAAAAACTGTTTTTT. This codes for CATSGYPGQGTTNEKLFF.

This clone was picked up one time. The rearrangement joins TRBV14 to TRBJ1-1; no reliable D call. The V end lost 3 bases, the J end lost 4 bases, and 15 bases lay between the germline ends. This CDR3 has 15 amino acids. CDR1 and CDR2 (germline): SGHDN, FVKESK. The CDR3 DNA reads TGTGCCAGCAGCCATCCCGGGTCCCTTCGCACTGAAGCTTTCTTT. It is translated as CASSHPGSLRTEAFF.

The chain joins TRBV4-3 to TRBJ1-2; D uncertain. Trimming shortened V by 0 bases and J by 7 bases, and 12 bases separated the two germline ends. Germline values: CDR1 LGHNA, CDR2 YSLEER. The length of the CDR3 is 14 residues. The CDR3: CASSQDRQNIGYTF. In DNA form, the CDR3 reads TGCGCCAGCAGCCAAGACCGGCAAAATATTGGCTACACCTTC.

The rearrangement uses TRBV7-2 and TRBJ1-2; weak D call: TRBD1 (6 bases). The germline CDR1 and CDR2 sequences are SGHTA and FQGNSA. This CDR3 region has 13 residues. V was pared by 4 bases and J by 5 bases, with 11 bases between. The CDR3 DNA reads as TGTGCCAGCAGCTCAGGACAGCGTTATGGCTACACCTTC. It is translated as CASSSGQRYGYTF.

The chain uses TRBV7-2 and TRBJ1-6; no reliable D call. CDR3 size: 15 residues. The germline CDR1 and CDR2 sequences are SGHTA and FQGNSA. Trimming took 3 bases from V and 0 from J, leaving 6 bases between them. CDR3 nucleotide sequence: TGTGCCAGCAGCTTCGGGAGCTCCTATAATTCACCCCTCCACTTT. Protein sequence: CASSFGSSYNSPLHF.